This TCR beta chain was profiled in a study of neurological immune-mediated disorders. General study findings and limits: Subjects shared no identical expanded-clone CDR3 amino acid sequences, suggesting private TCR-beta repertoires in all groups.

Ten or more counts support this clonotype. Its antigen is not identified. One entry per CDR3 protein, called by TCRdb with MiXCR from the 5' RACE reads. The sample has tens of thousands of distinct CDR3 sequences; 3% to 4.5% are singletons. The germline V and J ends were trimmed by 0 bases and 0 bases, with 13 bases remaining between them. Germline V gives CDR1 SGHRS, CDR2 YFSETQ. This CDR3 has 16 residues. The genes are TRBV5-1 and TRBJ2-7, with a weak D call TRBD1 (5 bases). Sequencing was performed on CD4+ T cells from blood. The clonotype originates from a woman aged 40 to 50 with multiple sclerosis. In DNA, the CDR3 is TGCGCCAGCAGCTTGGTAGGGGATGGATACTCCTACGAGCAGTACTTC. This codes for CASSLVGDGYSYEQYF.